These 12 T cell receptor beta chains were all obtained from the same sample, sequenced in a study of blood T cells in healthy people across ages. PCR was performed a second time for roughly 6 to 12 cycles using a sample-barcoded 5' primer and a J-beta primer mix. Via MiXCR, TCRdb re-called the 5' RACE reads, giving one row per CDR3 protein. The table shows 1.5 million or so distinct CDR3 sequences, with about 40% occurring only once. Sequencing was carried out using blood. The receptors here all came from a woman aged 18-29 years in good health.

This chain connects TRBV11-3 to TRBJ2-2; 7 nucleotides align to TRBD2. Germline CDR1 and CDR2: SGHNT and YENEEA. There are 15 residues in the CDR3. Losses at the gene ends were 5 bases for V and 5 bases for J; bases not matched to a gene: 8. Here the CDR3 reads CASSPAMGLTGELFF. The CDR3 DNA reads TGTGCCAGCAGCCCCGCGATGGGACTAACCGGGGAGCTGTTTTTT.

This rearrangement joins TRBV7-9 to TRBJ2-5, with D uncertain. Trimming took off 5 bases at V and 4 bases at J, with 14 bases between the two ends. CDR3 length: 14 residues. Germline CDR1 reads SEHNR; CDR2 reads FQNEAQ (reference sequence). The CDR3 DNA reads TGTGCCAGCAGCCTTCCAATTGGGCGAGAGACCCAGTACTTC. Translating it yields CASSLPIGRETQYF.

V usage is TRBV4-1 and J usage is TRBJ2-3, with 11 bases lining up with TRBD2. The CDR3 is 16 amino acids. Trimming cost V 4 bases and J 5 bases; bases outside gene matches: 8. Germline-derived CDR1 and CDR2 are MGHRA and YSYEKL. The CDR3 loop reads CASSPRGLAVRDTQYF. The CDR3, as DNA: TGCGCCAGCAGCCCTAGGGGACTAGCGGTTAGAGATACGCAGTATTTT.

The chain employs TRBV6-5 and TRBJ2-7; D remains unclear. CDR1 and CDR2 (germline): MNHEY, SVGAGI. The CDR3 is made up of 15 amino acids. Trimming left V 0 bases short and J 6 bases short, with 15 bases between. This CDR3 is CASSYSTYGSFEQYF. The DNA for the CDR3 is TGTGCCAGCAGTTACTCGACGTACGGGTCGTTCGAGCAGTACTTC.

This clonotype was seen a few times. This rearrangement joins TRBV13 to TRBJ1-6; D gene unclear. The CDR3 has 13 residues. Per germline, CDR1 PRHDT and CDR2 FYEKMQ (reference sequence). The ends were cut back, 6 bases at V and 8 bases at J, with 11 bases in the middle. The DNA for the CDR3 is TGTGCCAGCAGTGAGTACTCGGATTCACCCCTCCACTTT. This sequence encodes CASSEYSDSPLHF.

The CDR3 DNA follows: TGTGCCAGCAGTACTATGGGACTAGTCCCCTACAATGAGCAGTTCTTC. It encodes CASSTMGLVPYNEQFF. The genes are TRBV6-1 and TRBJ2-1; 8 bases agree with TRBD2. The germline gives CDR1 MNHNS, CDR2 SASEGT. Trimming at V came to 5 bases and at J to 2 bases, leaving 8 bases not matched to a gene. The CDR3 extends over 16 amino acids.

This clonotype was counted between two and nine times. V is TRBV10-3 and J is TRBJ2-1; 11 positions match TRBD2. The CDR3 has 14 amino acids. Looked up from germline, CDR1 is ENHRY and CDR2 is SYGVKD. Trimming removed 2 bases from V and 8 bases from J; junction bases left unmatched: 2. CDR3 residues: CAISELAGGDEQFF. The CDR3 nucleotides read TGTGCCATCAGTGAGCTAGCGGGGGGCGATGAGCAGTTCTTC.

As concerns this clonotype: At one of its ends the junction is not consistent with the germline gene, which may arise from a read error. V usage is TRBV7-9 and J usage is TRBJ1-2; 7 positions agree with TRBD1. The CDR3 is made up of 16 amino acids. Germline CDR1 SEHNR, CDR2 FQNEAQ (reference sequence). CDR3 region: CASSLPQGQWGYGCTF. CDR3 bases: TGTGCCAGCAGCTTACCCCAGGGACAGTGGGGCTATGGCTGCACCTTC. The full variable domain, with the rest looked up from reference TRBV7-9 and TRBJ1-2, is DTGVSQNPRHKITKRGQNVTFRCDPISEHNRLYWYRQTLGQGPEFLTYFQNEAQLEKSRLLSDRFSAERPKGSFSTLEIQRTEQGDSAMYLCASSLPQGQWGYGCTFGSGTRLTVV.

The chain recombines TRBV29-1 with TRBJ2-2; D is perhaps TRBD1 (6 bases). V shed 4 bases and J shed 16 bases, with 19 bases lying between them. The germline gives CDR1 SQVTM, CDR2 ANQGSEA. The CDR3 spans 12 residues. The CDR3 reads CSVVKGDTGPFF. CDR3 in DNA: TGCAGCGTTGTAAAAGGGGACACAGGGCCGTTTTTT.

This chain joins TRBV7-2 and TRBJ2-5; no definite D call. Germline CDR1 SGHTA, CDR2 FQGNSA. The CDR3 covers 14 residues. V lost 5 bases, J lost 1 base, and 11 bases lay in between. This CDR3 reads CASSRTSIQETQYF. The CDR3 DNA sequence: TGTGCCAGCAGCCGTACCAGTATCCAAGAGACCCAGTACTTC.

The chain has TRBV11-2 and TRBJ2-3; a weak D match, TRBD2 (6 bases). CDR1 is SGHAT, CDR2 FQNNGV, per germline. The CDR3 extends over 14 amino acids. The ends were cut back, 1 base at V and 4 bases at J, with 9 bases in the middle. The CDR3 here is CASSLAAGPDTQYF. Written as DNA, the CDR3 is TGTGCCAGCAGCTTAGCGGCGGGGCCAGATACGCAGTATTTT.

The V gene is TRBV6-1, the J gene TRBJ1-2; possibly TRBD1 for D (5 bases). The CDR3 has 14 residues. Germline values: CDR1 MNHNS, CDR2 SASEGT. Trimming took off 6 bases at V and 3 bases at J, with 14 bases between the two ends. The DNA of the CDR3 is TGTGCCAGCAGAGAACAGCAGGGCTACTATGGCTACACCTTC. Its protein product is CASREQQGYYGYTF.